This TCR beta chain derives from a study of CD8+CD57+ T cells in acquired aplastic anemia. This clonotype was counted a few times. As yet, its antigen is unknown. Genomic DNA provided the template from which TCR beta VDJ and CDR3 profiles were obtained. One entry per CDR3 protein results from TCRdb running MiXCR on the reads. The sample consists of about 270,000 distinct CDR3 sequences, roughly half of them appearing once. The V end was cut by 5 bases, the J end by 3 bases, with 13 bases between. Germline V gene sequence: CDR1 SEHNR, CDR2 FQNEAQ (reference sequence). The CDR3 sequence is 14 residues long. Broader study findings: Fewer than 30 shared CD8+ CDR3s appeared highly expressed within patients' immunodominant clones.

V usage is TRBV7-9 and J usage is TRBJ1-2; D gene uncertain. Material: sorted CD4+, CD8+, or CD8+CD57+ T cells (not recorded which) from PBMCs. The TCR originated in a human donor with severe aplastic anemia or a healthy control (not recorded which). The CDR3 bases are TGTGCCAGCAGCCGTCTGGGGAAGGACTATGGCTACACCTTC. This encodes CASSRLGKDYGYTF.